Below are 5 T cell receptor beta chains sequenced from a single sample in a study of cytomegalovirus exposure and HLA in healthy donors. This PCR relied on a set of 60 Vbeta primers and 13 Jbeta primers. Using immunoSEQ multiplex PCR, the repertoire was profiled, and TCRdb retains in-frame clones only, with some absent. The sample consists of 50,000 to 65,000 clones, approximately 70% of them appearing once. The sample taken for sequencing was PBMCs. The source of these receptors is a man younger than 35 in good health and CMV-seronegative.

The rearrangement links TRBV29-1 to TRBJ1-1, with TRBD1 as a possible D gene (6 bases). V was clipped by 7 bases and J by 2 bases, with 11 bases between them. The CDR3 has 12 amino acids. CDR1 and CDR2 from the germline V gene are SQVTM and ANQGSEA. The DNA for the CDR3 is TGCAGCGCCCGGACAGTTAACACTGAAGCTTTCTTT. This gives the protein CSARTVNTEAFF.

This chain joins TRBV6-1 and TRBJ1-3, with D uncertain. The V end was cut by 4 bases, the J end by 3 bases, with 13 bases between. The germline CDR1 and CDR2 sequences are MNHNS and SASEGT. This CDR3 contains 15 residues. Here the CDR3 DNA reads TGTGCCAGCAGTGTTACACCGTTAAATGGAAACACCATATATTTT. Translated: CASSVTPLNGNTIYF.

This clone turned up a few times. The gene calls are TRBV14 and TRBJ1-1; D is unresolved. This CDR3 has 13 residues. Trimming shortened V by 4 bases and J by 1 base, and 7 bases separated the two germline ends. CDR1 is SGHDN and CDR2 is FVKESK in the germline V gene. CDR3 amino acids: CASSPGWNTEAFF. As DNA, the CDR3 is TGTGCCAGCAGCCCGGGTTGGAACACTGAAGCTTTCTTT.

The chain is built from TRBV7-2 and TRBJ1-6, with D tentatively TRBD1 (6 bases). Between the trimmed V and J ends, which lost 1 base and 6 bases, there was a span of 7 bases. The CDR3 loop spans 14 amino acids. Per the germline V gene, CDR1 is SGHTA and CDR2 is FQGNSA. CDR3 loop: CASSLEGGNSPLHF. The CDR3 nucleotides read TGTGCCAGCAGCTTAGAAGGGGGTAATTCACCCCTCCACTTT.

V and J are TRBV5-1 and TRBJ2-1; no clear D. V was cut by 0 bases and J by 8 bases, with 9 bases left in between. The CDR3 is 13 amino acids. Germline V lookup: CDR1 SGHRS, CDR2 YFSETQ. The chain's CDR3 is CASSLGQYDEQFF. In DNA form, the CDR3 reads TGCGCCAGCAGCTTGGGACAATACGATGAGCAGTTCTTC.